This T cell receptor (beta chain) is from a study of Ad26.COV2.S vaccination and SARS-CoV-2 variants (dated by TCRdb to the early 2020s). About the full investigation: The specificity and breadth of SARS-CoV-2-reactive T cell receptors after Ad26.COV2.S vaccination were assessed by TCRbeta repertoire sequencing. A total of approximately 32 samples were included in the TCR-sequenced set, comprising about 20 Ad26.COV2.S vaccine recipients, 5 placebo recipients and 8 SARS-CoV-2 convalescent individuals. What the research found in general, with its limitations: Comparable non-spike TCR breadth was observed between vaccine and placebo recipients, consistent with only spike being contained in the vaccine. Ad26.COV2.S recipients had higher spike-specific TCR breadth than placebo recipients (P = 0.0014). Substantial breadth of spike-specific CD8+ and CD4+ T cell responses was reported after vaccination. According to the authors, total T cell responses may have been underestimated by the TCR breadth and depth analyses.

Reading the label with the study, this specimen's time point is: individuals recovered from natural SARS-CoV-2 infection. On this clone itself: Its antigen is still unknown. There are no base qualities to consult, and no much larger clone falls within one base.

The CDR3 holds 12 amino acids from the cysteine to the phenylalanine. Only the CDR3 part of the read is kept: 36 bases, read in frame from the first base. V and J are truncated by 6 bases and 4 bases respectively, leaving an intervening sequence of 8 bases. The immunoSEQ Assay was the method used to sequence TCRbeta CDR3 regions. After extraction, genomic DNA underwent amplification by bias-controlled multiplex PCR, followed by high-throughput sequencing. Concerning the study's data processing: To quantify the absolute abundance of every unique TCRbeta CDR3 region, sequences were collapsed and filtered. Usable DNA was measured by amplifying reference genes present in all nucleated cells, and TCRbeta template counts were normalized to that usable DNA to estimate T cell fraction. Repertoire TCRs were annotated as SARS-CoV-2-specific when V gene, CDR3 amino acid sequence and J gene were exactly matched to a known reactive TCR set. The reference SARS-CoV-2 TCR set came from MIRA and was filtered for enrichment in COVID-19-positive ImmuneCODE repertoires, removing public or cross-reactive TCRs. Based on the MIRA antigens, annotated TCRs were further analysed at the level of specific ORF or position within ORF. Breadth was defined as annotated unique rearrangements over total unique productive rearrangements; depth was the summed frequency of those rearrangements. Group comparisons of TCR breadth used two-sided Wilcoxon rank-sum tests. Not all clones reach the TCRdb copy of this immuneACCESS table, which keeps in-frame sequences only. Checked studies attribute under half of the gap to unresolved V genes and leave the rest unexplained. The V and J calls and clone size come from that table; D and trimming were worked out from the DNA. This sample comprises some 350,000 clones, about 91% of them detected only once. The leading ten clones occupy 3.9% of the sample.

The sequence was obtained from a human donor who had recovered from COVID-19. The chain is made from TRBV12-3 or TRBV12-4 and TRBJ2-3; the D gene is not confidently resolved. This specimen consisted of peripheral blood, obtained after recovery from COVID-19. The nucleotide sequence reads as follows: TGTGCCAGCAGGTGGATAGCAGATACGCAGTATTTT. This gives the protein CASRWIADTQYF.